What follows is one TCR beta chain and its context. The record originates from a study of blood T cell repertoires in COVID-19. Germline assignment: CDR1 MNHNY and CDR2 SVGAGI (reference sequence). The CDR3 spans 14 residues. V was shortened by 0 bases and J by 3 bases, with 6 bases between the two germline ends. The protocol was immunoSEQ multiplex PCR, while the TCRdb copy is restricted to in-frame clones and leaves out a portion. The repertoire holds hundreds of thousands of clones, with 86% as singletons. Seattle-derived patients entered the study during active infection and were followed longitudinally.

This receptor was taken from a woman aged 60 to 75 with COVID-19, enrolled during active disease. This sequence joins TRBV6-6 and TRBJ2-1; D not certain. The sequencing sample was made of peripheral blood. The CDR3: CASSYSSYYNEQFF. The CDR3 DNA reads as TGTGCCAGCAGTTACTCCTCTTACTACAATGAGCAGTTCTTC.